A selection of T cell receptor beta chains follows, all from one sample in a study of blood T cells in healthy people across ages. TCRdb reprocessed the 5' RACE reads with MiXCR, giving one entry per CDR3 protein. The repertoire holds around 1,000,000 distinct CDR3 sequences, with about 23% as singletons. The data also belong to a second study, concerning T cells of mothers and their children.

Specimen: blood. The receptors were sampled from a girl under 10 years old in good health. Both conserved end residues are trimmed from each CDR3.

j_call v_call cdr3_aa
TRBJ2-7 TRBV3-1 ASSQELGIYEQY
TRBJ2-1 TRBV20-1 SAHSGATYNEQF
TRBJ1-6 TRBV29-1 SVDDGSNSPLH
TRBJ2-7 TRBV5-1 ASSPRTSYHYEQY
TRBJ2-5 TRBV27 ASSFRLAGLKETQY
TRBJ1-1 TRBV6-2/TRBV6-3 ANSITGVTEAF
TRBJ2-1 TRBV11-2 ASSPGVLSYNEQF
TRBJ2-5 TRBV7-9 ASRLQGAGETQY
TRBJ2-2 TRBV29-1 SVRGPDGELF
TRBJ2-3 TRBV3-1 ASSQEVLASTDTQY
TRBJ2-5 TRBV28 ASSHLAGDQETQY